These T cell receptor beta chains were read from a single sample in a study of blood T cell repertoires in COVID-19. Assay used: immunoSEQ multiplex PCR; TCRdb lists only in-frame clones, some missing. In the table there are roughly 240,000 clones, about 82% of which are singletons. Sequencing was performed on PBMCs or T cells enriched from blood (not recorded which). These receptors originate from a woman aged 45-65 years who had recovered from COVID-19. CDR3s include the opening cysteine and the closing phenylalanine or tryptophan. Fields, in order: V gene, clone size, CDR3 length, D gene, J gene, CDR3 DNA, CDR3 protein. D genes are given only for firm matches. Clone size is stated in some rows and not others, as once, few, many or a class when expanded.

V: TRBV7-9; size: few; length: 16; D: TRBD1; J: TRBJ1-3; DNA: TGTGCCAGCAGCGGGCGGACAGGGGGAGTGGGAAACACCATATATTTT; CDR3: CASSGRTGGVGNTIYF
V: TRBV2; size: .; length: 13; D: TRBD1; J: TRBJ1-5; DNA: TGTGCCAGCAGACAGGGGGCCAATCAGCCCCAGCATTTT; CDR3: CASRQGANQPQHF
V: TRBV5-1; size: .; length: 15; D: TRBD2; J: TRBJ2-2; DNA: TGCGCCAGCAGCCCACTAGCGGGGGACACCGGGGAGCTGTTTTTT; CDR3: CASSPLAGDTGELFF
V: TRBV9; size: .; length: 17; D: TRBD1; J: TRBJ2-3; DNA: TGTGCCAGCAGCGCATCGGACAGGGACCTAAGCACAGATACGCAGTATTTT; CDR3: CASSASDRDLSTDTQYF
V: TRBV5-4; size: once; length: 12; D: .; J: TRBJ1-1; DNA: TGTGCCAGCAGCTCCGTTGATGGTGGCGCTTTCTTT; CDR3: CASSSVDGGAFF
V: TRBV2; size: .; length: 17; D: .; J: TRBJ1-2; DNA: TGTGCCAGCAGTGACCCAGGGACTATGGTGTCGGACTATGGCTACACCTTC; CDR3: CASSDPGTMVSDYGYTF
V: TRBV4-1; size: .; length: 15; D: TRBD1; J: TRBJ1-5; DNA: TGCGCCAGCGGTCAAGCAGGGGGAAGCAATCAGCCCCAGCATTTT; CDR3: CASGQAGGSNQPQHF
V: TRBV5-1; size: .; length: 13; D: TRBD1; J: TRBJ1-2; DNA: TGCGCCAGCACACCGACAGGGAACTATGGCTACACCTTC; CDR3: CASTPTGNYGYTF
V: TRBV18; size: few; length: 15; D: .; J: TRBJ1-1; DNA: TGTGCCAGCTCCCCAAGGGAGGGGAGGAACACTGAAGCTTTCTTT; CDR3: CASSPREGRNTEAFF
V: TRBV5-4; size: .; length: 13; D: .; J: TRBJ1-4; DNA: TGTGCCAGCAGCTTGGGGGCAGGGGATGGTTTGTTTTTT; CDR3: CASSLGAGDGLFF
V: TRBV7-9; size: .; length: 17; D: .; J: TRBJ1-6; DNA: TGTGCCAGCAGCTTAGGAGTTGGTCGGCAGGGTGGTTCACCCCTCCACTTT; CDR3: CASSLGVGRQGGSPLHF
V: TRBV4-3; size: few; length: 16; D: TRBD2; J: TRBJ2-1; DNA: TGCGCCAGCAGCCAAGCCGGGACTAGCGCGGACAATGAGCAGTTCTTC; CDR3: CASSQAGTSADNEQFF
V: TRBV7-2; size: once; length: 14; D: .; J: TRBJ2-2; DNA: TGTGCCAGCAGCACACGTCGGGACACCGGGGAGCTGTTTTTT; CDR3: CASSTRRDTGELFF
V: TRBV25-1; size: .; length: 11; D: .; J: TRBJ1-4; DNA: TGTGCCAGCAACGGGAATGAAAAACTGTTTTTT; CDR3: CASNGNEKLFF
V: TRBV29-1; size: .; length: 16; D: .; J: TRBJ2-7; DNA: TGCAGCGTTAGAATGGAGCCAACCGGCTTACGCTACGAGCAGTACTTC; CDR3: CSVRMEPTGLRYEQYF
V: TRBV6-1; size: .; length: 19; D: TRBD1; J: TRBJ1-5; DNA: TGTGCCAGCAGTGAGACCCGGGACAGCGAGTGGTCGAATGGTCAGCCCCAGCATTTT; CDR3: CASSETRDSEWSNGQPQHF
V: TRBV28; size: .; length: 16; D: .; J: TRBJ2-7; DNA: TGTGCCAGCACTTTGAAAGGCGGGTATGATTATGGCGAGCAGTACTTC; CDR3: CASTLKGGYDYGEQYF
V: TRBV6-2/TRBV6-3; size: .; length: 13; D: TRBD1; J: TRBJ1-1; DNA: TGTGCCAGCAGCGACAGGGGGAACACTGAAGCTTTCTTT; CDR3: CASSDRGNTEAFF
V: TRBV4-1; size: .; length: 16; D: TRBD1; J: TRBJ1-2; DNA: TGCGCCAGCAGCCAAACCGGGACAGGGGGCGCCGATGGCTACACCTTC; CDR3: CASSQTGTGGADGYTF
V: TRBV24-1; size: .; length: 15; D: TRBD2; J: TRBJ2-3; DNA: TGTGCCACCAGTGATTCCCGGAGGGGCGGGGGTACGCAGTATTTT; CDR3: CATSDSRRGGGTQYF
V: TRBV6-2/TRBV6-3; size: .; length: 15; D: .; J: TRBJ2-7; DNA: TGTGCCAGCAGTTACTCCGCAGGGGGGATTCGGGAGCAGTACTTC; CDR3: CASSYSAGGIREQYF
V: TRBV10-2; size: .; length: 15; D: .; J: TRBJ2-3; DNA: TGCGCCAGCAGTGGCAGCGGAGCGAGCACAGATACGCAGTATTTT; CDR3: CASSGSGASTDTQYF
V: TRBV2; size: few; length: 18; D: .; J: TRBJ2-6; DNA: TGTGCCAGCAGTGTCGAGACAGGTCGGATGTCTGGGGCCAACGTCCTGACTTTC; CDR3: CASSVETGRMSGANVLTF
V: TRBV19; size: once; length: 15; D: .; J: TRBJ2-1; DNA: TGTGCCAGTAGTCTTAGCGTTAGCTCCTACAATGAGCAGTTCTTC; CDR3: CASSLSVSSYNEQFF
V: TRBV6-5; size: once; length: 15; D: TRBD2; J: TRBJ2-7; DNA: TGTGCCAGCAGTTACGCGGGAGGGGTCCCCTACGAGCAGTACTTC; CDR3: CASSYAGGVPYEQYF
V: TRBV7-9; size: few; length: 16; D: .; J: TRBJ1-2; DNA: TGTGCCAGCAGCTTAGATTGGCAGGGGCGGTGGGGCGGCTACACCTTC; CDR3: CASSLDWQGRWGGYTF